This TCR beta chain was observed in a study of cytomegalovirus exposure and HLA in healthy donors. At the level of the study: HLA-typed donors were the source of tens of millions of unique TCRs held in an early data release. Study observations and caveats: A later analysis reportedly found fewer N-insertions in an Asian-associated ancestry cluster than the roughly 670-donor mean. Association with HLA alleles at 0.05 false discovery rate was found for around 17,000 TCR beta sequences in a later analysis. Presence/absence analyses rested on an assumption that sequencing depth was roughly uniform across donors.

With respect to this clone: The antigen remains unidentified.

The PCR used 60 Vbeta and 13 Jbeta primers. Measured with immunoSEQ multiplex PCR; TCRdb has only the in-frame clones, and not every one. The sample records 150,000 to 200,000 clones, around 85% being singletons. The CDR3 spans 14 residues. CDR1 and CDR2 from the germline V gene are MNHEY and SVGAGI. The gene calls are TRBV6-5 and TRBJ2-5; 10 bases are shared with TRBD1. With the DNA end fitting TRBJ2-7 better, the J assignment may be wrong. Sequencing used PBMCs. This clonotype originated in a man aged 40-49 years in good health and CMV-seropositive. DNA for the CDR3: TGTGCCAGCAGCCGAGGACAGGGGGCCTACGAGCAGTACTTC. Translated: CASSRGQGAYEQYF.